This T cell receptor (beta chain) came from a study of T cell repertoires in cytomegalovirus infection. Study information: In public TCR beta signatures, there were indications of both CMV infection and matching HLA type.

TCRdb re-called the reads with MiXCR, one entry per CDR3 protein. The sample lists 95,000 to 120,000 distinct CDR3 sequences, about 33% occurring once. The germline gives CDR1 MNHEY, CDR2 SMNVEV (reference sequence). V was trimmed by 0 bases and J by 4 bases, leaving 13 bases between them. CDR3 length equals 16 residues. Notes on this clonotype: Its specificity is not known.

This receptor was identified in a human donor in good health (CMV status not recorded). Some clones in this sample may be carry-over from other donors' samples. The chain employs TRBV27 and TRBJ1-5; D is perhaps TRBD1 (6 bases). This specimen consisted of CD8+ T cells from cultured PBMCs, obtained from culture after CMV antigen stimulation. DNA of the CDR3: TGTGCCAGCAGTTTATCCTTACAGGGTGGAAATCAGCCCCAGCATTTT. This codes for CASSLSLQGGNQPQHF.